The 13 T cell receptor beta chains presented below share a single source sample, sequenced in a study of cytomegalovirus exposure and HLA in healthy donors. PCR was performed using 60 Vbeta and 13 Jbeta primers. Profiled with immunoSEQ multiplex PCR; TCRdb holds only in-frame clones, not every one. The sample lists 100,000 or so clones, around 80% occurring once. Sequencing was done on a sample of PBMCs. Receptors were obtained from a man aged 35 to 55 in good health and CMV-seropositive.

CDR3 residues: CASSSWRWDRGQNTEAFF. CDR3 in DNA: TGTGCCAGCAGCTCCTGGCGATGGGACAGGGGCCAGAACACTGAAGCTTTCTTT. V and J are TRBV11-3 and TRBJ1-1; 10 bases agree with TRBD1. The germline V gene encodes CDR1 SGHNT and CDR2 YENEEA. The CDR3 has 18 residues. V lost 4 bases, J lost 1 base, and 12 bases stayed unmatched.

The chain is built from TRBV11-3 and TRBJ2-1; 7 bases align to TRBD1. Germline-derived CDR1 and CDR2 are SGHNT and YENEEA. The V and J ends lost 2 bases and 4 bases, in that order; junction bases with no gene match: 5. The CDR3 covers 15 residues. The CDR3 reads CASSLRDRQYNEQFF. The CDR3 region has the DNA TGTGCCAGCAGCTTAAGGGACAGACAATACAATGAGCAGTTCTTC.

The chain recombines TRBV2 with TRBJ1-1; the D is unclear. The CDR3 consists of 13 residues. V was pared by 4 bases and J by 1 base, with 7 bases between. CDR1 is SNHLY, CDR2 FYNNEI, per germline. CDR3 DNA: TGTGCCAGCAGTGGACGGGGGAACACTGAAGCTTTCTTT. Its protein product is CASSGRGNTEAFF.

The V call is TRBV4-3, the J call TRBJ2-3, with D perhaps matching TRBD2 (6 bases). This CDR3 has 15 amino acids. V shed 4 bases and J shed 0 bases, with 11 bases lying between them. The germline gives CDR1 LGHNA, CDR2 YSLEER. The CDR3 here is CASSPRGTSTDTQYF. The CDR3 bases are TGCGCCAGCAGCCCCCGAGGGACTAGCACAGATACGCAGTATTTT.

V gene TRBV10-3 combines with J gene TRBJ2-1; TRBD2 matches 9 bases. Germline trimming cut 3 bases from V and 3 bases from J; bases unmatched to any gene: 3. Germline V gives CDR1 ENHRY, CDR2 SYGVKD. The CDR3 runs to 15 residues. In DNA, the CDR3 is TGTGCCATCAGTGACCTAGCGGGGAGCTACAATGAGCAGTTCTTC. Translated: CAISDLAGSYNEQFF.

The chain has TRBV9 and TRBJ1-3; no clear D. The V gene's germline CDR1 is SGDLS and CDR2 YYNGEE. The CDR3 runs 16 residues. The V end was cut by 0 bases, the J end by 7 bases, with 17 bases between. The CDR3 nucleotides are TGTGCCAGCAGCGTAGCTACTGGAACCGCGGGTAACACCATATATTTT. Translation: CASSVATGTAGNTIYF.

J is TRBJ2-1 and V is TRBV4-2, with TRBD1 identical over 7 bases. The V gene's germline CDR1 is LGHNA and CDR2 YNFKEQ. The CDR3 consists of 14 residues. Trimming removed 5 bases from V and 8 bases from J; junction bases left unmatched: 9. The CDR3 nucleotides are TGTGCCAGCAGCTCCCGACAGGGCGGCGATGAGCAGTTCTTC. It yields the protein CASSSRQGGDEQFF.

J is TRBJ1-6 and V is TRBV7-3; D unresolved. The CDR3 is 13 residues long. Trimming took 4 bases from V and 7 from J, leaving 8 bases between them. Germline V lookup: CDR1 SGHTA, CDR2 FQGTGA. CDR3 nucleotide sequence: TGTGCCAGCAGCTCCGGAGGGAATTCACCCCTCCACTTT. It codes for CASSSGGNSPLHF. Full variable domain (missing parts from reference TRBV7-3 and TRBJ1-6): GAGVSQTPSNKVTEKGKYVELRCDPISGHTALYWYRQSLGQGPEFLIYFQGTGAADDSGLPNDRFFAVRPEGSVSTLKIQRTERGDSAVYLCASSSGGNSPLHFGNGTRLTVT.

This chain uses TRBV30 with TRBJ1-5; no reliable D call. V lost 3 bases to trimming and J lost 7 bases, with 16 bases between them. CDR1 is GTSNPN and CDR2 is SVGIG in the germline V gene (reference sequence). The CDR3 length is 14 residues. CDR3 loop: CAWRQPGMGQPQHF. The CDR3 DNA follows: TGTGCCTGGAGACAGCCCGGAATGGGCCAGCCCCAGCATTTT.

A single count supports this clone. The chain links TRBV4-2 to TRBJ1-1; perhaps TRBD1 as D (5 bases). Germline values: CDR1 LGHNA, CDR2 YNFKEQ. V lost 1 base, J lost 4 bases, and 16 bases lay in between. The CDR3 is made up of 16 amino acids. The CDR3 sequence is CASSQGPQGKFTEAFF. The CDR3 DNA reads as TGTGCCAGCAGCCAAGGCCCTCAGGGAAAGTTCACTGAAGCTTTCTTT.

The chain recombines TRBV2 with TRBJ1-3; no reliable D call. V was clipped by 5 bases and J by 8 bases, with 10 bases between them. The CDR3 is 12 amino acids. Germline CDR1 SNHLY, CDR2 FYNNEI. In DNA form, the CDR3 reads TGTGCCAGCAGTCGTGACTCAGACACCATATATTTT. Encoded protein: CASSRDSDTIYF.

The chain uses TRBV4-2 and TRBJ2-7; TRBD2 matches 7 bases. Germline V lookup: CDR1 LGHNA, CDR2 YNFKEQ. Trimming at V came to 4 bases and at J to 1 base, leaving 4 bases not matched to a gene. There are 14 residues in the CDR3. CDR3 sequence: CASSPTSVSYEQYF. The CDR3 DNA sequence: TGTGCCAGCAGCCCTACTAGCGTTTCCTACGAGCAGTACTTC.

The V call is TRBV7-2, the J call TRBJ2-7, with 9 bases lining up with TRBD1. This CDR3 is built from 17 residues. CDR1 SGHTA and CDR2 FQGNSA come from the germline V gene. Unmatched junction bases numbered 8, after V lost 1 base and J lost 1 base. The CDR3 bases are TGTGCCAGCAGCTTAGGGGGTGGCGGGACAGGGTCCTACGAGCAGTACTTC. Translation: CASSLGGGGTGSYEQYF.